The source of this TCR beta chain is a study of response to subunit inactivated influenza vaccine. Study-wide results and limits: Few additional T cells are recruited per seasonal influenza vaccination, authors suggested.

The CDR3 runs 12 residues. Trimming took off 4 bases at V and 5 bases at J, with 12 bases between the two ends. Germline V lookup: CDR1 DFQATT, CDR2 SNEGSKA (reference sequence). This clonotype came up many times. Its specificity is unknown. TCRdb redid the calling of the RT-PCR reads with MiXCR, one entry per CDR3 protein. Of approximately 530,000 distinct CDR3 sequences listed, less than 8% are singletons. The starting material was PBMCs from blood, obtained less than 25 months after vaccination. The source of this sequence is a man between 50 and 75 years old who received an inactivated influenza vaccine. The rearrangement links TRBV20-1 to TRBJ2-7, with a possible D match to TRBD1 (5 bases). The CDR3 DNA sequence: TGCAGTGCTATTCAGGGTTGGGACGAGCAGTACTTC. Its translation is CSAIQGWDEQYF.